Listed here are 24 T cell receptor beta chains from one sample, sequenced in a study of T-cell memory formation after mild COVID-19. Via MiXCR, TCRdb re-called the 5' RACE reads, giving one row per CDR3 protein. This table has about 470,000 distinct CDR3 sequences, approximately 23% appearing once. The sample was PBMCs or a T cell subset sorted from them (not recorded which). The receptor set was obtained from an adult woman who had mild COVID-19 (a few samples of this study predate the infection). Cell type and time point are not known.

V gene TRBV7-7 combines with J gene TRBJ2-3, with 7 nucleotides matching TRBD1. The germline V gene encodes CDR1 SSHAT and CDR2 FNYEAQ (reference sequence). The CDR3 consists of 13 residues. J gave up 6 bases and V 6 bases, and 6 bases lay outside the gene matches. The CDR3 here is CASSWGQLDTQYF. As DNA, the CDR3 is TGTGCCAGCAGTTGGGGACAGCTGGATACGCAGTATTTT.

This clonotype was detected only a few times. This chain joins TRBV12-3 or TRBV12-4 and TRBJ1-2; 8 bases are shared with TRBD1. CDR3 length equals 15 residues. The ends lost 0 bases at V and 5 bases at J; junction bases unmatched: 5. CDR3 nucleotide sequence: TGTGCCAGCAGTTTAGCACCCAGGGGGCATTATGGCTACACCTTC. Translated, it gives CASSLAPRGHYGYTF.

This clonotype was detected only a few times. V and J are TRBV5-1 and TRBJ2-1; TRBD1 is a possible D gene (6 bases). The CDR3 extends over 12 amino acids. V was trimmed by 4 bases and J by 12 bases, leaving 14 bases between them. The V gene's germline CDR1 is SGHRS and CDR2 YFSETQ. The CDR3 sequence: CASSIGGEGQFF. CDR3 in DNA: TGCGCCAGCAGCATTGGGGGCGAGGGGCAGTTCTTC.

The sample holds a few counts of this clonotype. In DNA, the CDR3 is TGTGCCAGCAGTTTGGGGGAGGGGTACACCGGGGAGCTGTTTTTT. Its protein product is CASSLGEGYTGELFF. The chain is built from TRBV12-3 or TRBV12-4 and TRBJ2-2, with 7 bases fitting TRBD2. The ends lost 3 bases at V and 3 bases at J; junction bases unmatched: 4. The CDR3 sequence is 15 residues long.

This clonotype was counted only a few times. V usage is TRBV6-2 or TRBV6-3 and J usage is TRBJ2-1; perhaps D is TRBD1 or TRBD2 (5 bases each). Trimming cost V 4 bases and J 7 bases, with 14 bases left between them. Germline CDR1 and CDR2: MNHEY and SVGEGT. CDR3 length equals 14 residues. CDR3 coding DNA: TGTGCCAGCAGTTTATCCGGGACCTCAAATGAGCAGTTCTTC. Protein: CASSLSGTSNEQFF.

This clonotype was seen only a few times. V and J are TRBV12-3 or TRBV12-4 and TRBJ2-2; 7 nucleotides align to TRBD2. V trimming: 8 bases; J trimming: 2 bases; junction bases outside the gene matches: 8. This CDR3 comprises 15 residues. The CDR3 is CASAWGGLNTGELFF. The CDR3 DNA sequence: TGTGCCAGCGCCTGGGGAGGGCTAAACACCGGGGAGCTGTTTTTT.

This clonotype was counted only a few times. The chain joins TRBV12-3 or TRBV12-4 to TRBJ2-3; D gene uncertain. Trimming removed 5 bases from V and 1 base from J, with 16 bases in between. The CDR3 sequence is 16 residues long. CDR3 sequence (DNA): TGTGCCAGCAGTGTCCCTACCGTTTGGGGCACAGATACGCAGTATTTT. Translated, it gives CASSVPTVWGTDTQYF.

The DNA of the CDR3 is TGCAGCGTTGAAATATCGCTCGGCACAGATACGCAGTATTTT. Its protein product is CSVEISLGTDTQYF. The rearrangement links TRBV29-1 to TRBJ2-3; D uncertain. The CDR3 runs 14 residues. Trimming removed 2 bases at V and 1 base at J, with 10 bases between. Germline lookup yields CDR1 SQVTM and CDR2 ANQGSEA.

CDR3 region: CAWSHITAPSQETQYF. For the CDR3, the DNA is TGTGCCTGGAGTCATATCACGGCTCCGTCACAAGAGACCCAGTACTTC. V usage is TRBV30 and J usage is TRBJ2-5; D is ambiguous. CDR1 is GTSNPN and CDR2 is SVGIG in the germline V gene (reference sequence). V lost 2 bases and J 2 bases, leaving 18 bases between the germline ends. This CDR3 has 16 residues.

Concerning this clonotype: At one of its ends the junction is not consistent with the germline gene, which may arise from a read error. The chain recombines TRBV7-7 with TRBJ2-5; D perhaps matches TRBD1 (6 bases). The germline gives CDR1 SSHAT, CDR2 FNYEAQ (reference sequence). The CDR3 extends over 14 amino acids. As DNA, the CDR3 is TGTGCTAGCAGCTTATATCAGGGGATTGAGACCCAGTACTTC. Encoded protein: CASSLYQGIETQYF.

The rearrangement uses TRBV7-3 and TRBJ2-3, with TRBD2 identical over 13 bases. Germline assignment: CDR1 SGHTA and CDR2 FQGTGA. This CDR3 spans 16 amino acids. The V segment lost 4 bases and the J segment 5 bases; nucleotides outside the gene matches: 6. CDR3 region: CASSSGLAGTQDTQYF. DNA of the CDR3: TGTGCCAGCAGCTCGGGACTAGCGGGGACCCAAGATACGCAGTATTTT.

The genes are TRBV29-1 and TRBJ2-2; TRBD2 agrees at 14 bases. This CDR3 comprises 16 residues. V trimming: 5 bases; J trimming: 1 base; junction bases outside the gene matches: 3. Germline V gene data show CDR1 as SQVTM and CDR2 as ANQGSEA. The CDR3 reads CSVYGLAGGNTGELFF. In DNA, the CDR3 is TGCAGCGTTTACGGACTAGCGGGGGGGAACACCGGGGAGCTGTTTTTT.

V is TRBV7-2 and J is TRBJ1-2; D is ambiguous. Trimming pared 1 base from V and 3 bases from J, leaving 9 bases between. Germline lookup yields CDR1 SGHTA and CDR2 FQGNSA. This CDR3 comprises 14 residues. This CDR3 reads CASSLGEGYYGYTF. CDR3 coding DNA: TGTGCCAGCAGCTTAGGGGAGGGATACTATGGCTACACCTTC.

The J gene is TRBJ1-4, the V gene TRBV14; D might be TRBD1 (6 bases). This CDR3 is 14 amino acids long. The V gene's germline CDR1 is SGHDN and CDR2 FVKESK. V dropped 2 bases and J dropped 6 bases, with 10 bases sitting between them. Here the CDR3 DNA reads TGTGCCAGCAGCCAACAGGGGATGGATGAAAAACTGTTTTTT. Its protein product is CASSQQGMDEKLFF.

The chain is built from TRBV18 and TRBJ2-3; a possible D gene is TRBD2 (5 bases). There are 13 residues in the CDR3. Trimming pared 1 base from V and 4 bases from J, leaving 6 bases between. Germline values: CDR1 KGHSH, CDR2 LQKENI. CDR3 bases: TGTGCCAGCTCACCACAGGAGGCAGATACGCAGTATTTT. It specifies CASSPQEADTQYF. Combining the CDR3 with reference TRBV18 and TRBJ2-3 gives the whole variable domain NAGVMQNPRHLVRRRGQEARLRCSPMKGHSHVYWYRQLPEEGLKFMVYLQKENIIDESGMPKERFSAEFPKEGPSILRIQQVVRGDSAAYFCASSPQEADTQYFGPGTRLTVL.

This clonotype was seen only a few times. The V and J genes are TRBV5-1 and TRBJ1-1; TRBD1 matches 7 bases. This CDR3 is built from 15 residues. V was pared by 4 bases and J by 4 bases, with 10 bases of the junction left unmatched. The germline CDR1 and CDR2 sequences are SGHRS and YFSETQ. CDR3 nucleotide sequence: TGCGCCAGCAGCAAACCCCCAGGGGGGGGCACTGAAGCTTTCTTT. It translates to CASSKPPGGGTEAFF.

In its sample, this clonotype was seen a few times. The V and J genes are TRBV15 and TRBJ2-6; D may match TRBD1 or TRBD2 (6 bases each). CDR1 is LNHNV, CDR2 YYDKDF, per germline (reference sequence). With 9 bases removed from V and 3 bases from J, the gap between germline ends came to 12 bases. The CDR3 is made up of 14 amino acids. DNA for the CDR3: TGTGCCACGGTAGGGGGGTATGGGGCCAACGTCCTGACTTTC. It specifies CATVGGYGANVLTF.

This clonotype was seen at least ten times. At one end, the junction sequence differs from germline, possibly due to a read error. This sequence joins TRBV12-3 or TRBV12-4 and TRBJ2-1, with 9 bases matching TRBD1. The CDR3 has 14 residues. The CDR3 DNA is TGCGCCAGCAGCTTAGGGACAGGGTACAATGAGCAGTTCTTC. Translation: CASSLGTGYNEQFF.

The rearrangement uses TRBV21-1 and TRBJ2-7; the table's TRBD2 call for D was not verified on the DNA. TRBV21-1 is tagged as a pseudogene. This CDR3 spans 17 amino acids. The CDR3 reads CASSKSPGSGRNYEQYF. The CDR3 bases are TGTGCCAGCAGCAAAAGTCCGGGCAGCGGGAGAAACTACGAGCAGTACTTC.

This clonotype has just a few counts. This chain uses TRBV12-3 or TRBV12-4 with TRBJ1-4; a weak D match, TRBD1 (5 bases). V gave up 3 bases and J gave up 10 bases, with 9 bases separating them. The CDR3 sequence is 12 residues long. Written as DNA, the CDR3 is TGTGCCAGCAGTTTCGAGACAGTAAAACTGTTTTTT. Protein sequence: CASSFETVKLFF.

This clonotype has just a few counts. This chain joins TRBV12-3 or TRBV12-4 and TRBJ2-1; 7 nucleotides align to TRBD2. There are 15 residues in the CDR3. J gave up 4 bases and V 5 bases, and 8 bases lay outside the gene matches. CDR3: CASSIGTTRYNEQFF. CDR3 sequence (DNA): TGTGCCAGCAGTATCGGGACTACCCGATACAATGAGCAGTTCTTC.

In this sample, this clonotype turned up a few times. This rearrangement joins TRBV24-1 to TRBJ2-1, with TRBD1 as a possible D gene (6 bases). The ends were cut back, 6 bases at V and 5 bases at J, with 7 bases in the middle. CDR3 length equals 12 residues. Germline CDR1 and CDR2: KGHDR and SFDVKD. In DNA form, the CDR3 reads TGTGCCACCAGTTACAGGGACAATGAGCAGTTCTTC. As protein: CATSYRDNEQFF.

The chain combines TRBV4-1 with TRBJ2-1; the D gene is possibly TRBD2 (5 bases). V lost 0 bases to trimming and J lost 0 bases, with 6 bases between them. The CDR3 sequence is 15 residues long. Germline values: CDR1 MGHRA, CDR2 YSYEKL. DNA of the CDR3: TGCGCCAGCAGCCAAGAACGGGACTCCTACAATGAGCAGTTCTTC. Its protein is CASSQERDSYNEQFF.

The chain has TRBV25-1 and TRBJ2-1, with 10 bases matching TRBD2. Germline CDR1 reads MGHDK; CDR2 reads SYGVNS. This CDR3 is 15 amino acids long. Unmatched junction bases numbered 7, after V lost 2 bases and J lost 9 bases. Here the CDR3 reads CASSERSGGTAEQFF. The CDR3 bases are TGTGCCAGCAGTGAACGTAGCGGGGGGACGGCTGAGCAGTTCTTC.